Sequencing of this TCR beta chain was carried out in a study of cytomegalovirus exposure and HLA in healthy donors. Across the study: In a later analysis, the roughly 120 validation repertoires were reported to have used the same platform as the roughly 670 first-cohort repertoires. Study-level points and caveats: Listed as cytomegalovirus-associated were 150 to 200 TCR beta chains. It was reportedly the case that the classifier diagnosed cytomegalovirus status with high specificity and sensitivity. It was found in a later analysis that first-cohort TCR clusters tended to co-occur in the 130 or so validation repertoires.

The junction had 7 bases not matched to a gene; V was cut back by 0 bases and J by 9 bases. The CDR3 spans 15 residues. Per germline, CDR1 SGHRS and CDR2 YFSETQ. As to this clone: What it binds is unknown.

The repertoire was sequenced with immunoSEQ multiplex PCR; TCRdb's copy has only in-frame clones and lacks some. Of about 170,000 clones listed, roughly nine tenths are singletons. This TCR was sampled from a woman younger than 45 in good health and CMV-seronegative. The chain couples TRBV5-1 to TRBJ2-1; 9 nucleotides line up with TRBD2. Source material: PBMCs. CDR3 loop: CASSLGPSGMSEQFF. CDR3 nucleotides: TGCGCCAGCAGCTTGGGCCCTAGCGGGATGTCTGAGCAGTTCTTC.